The rows below give T cell receptor beta chains drawn from one sample of a study of T cell responses to AZD1222 COVID-19 vaccine. TCRdb's copy holds only in-frame clones and misses some; the assay was immunoSEQ multiplex PCR. Here the sample spans approximately 180,000 clones, 85% to 95% being singletons. The input for sequencing was peripheral blood, taken on day 0 of AZD1222 vaccination. The receptors were sampled from an adult in good health. The CDR3 runs from the conserved cysteine through the conserved F or W. The D gene is left open where the match is weak. Some rows mark clone size as missing; the rest say once, few, many or name a class of expanded clone.

.	TRBV10-3	.	TRBJ1-2	CAIQDSQYGYTF	TGTGCCATTCAAGACAGCCAGTATGGCTACACCTTC
.	TRBV15	.	TRBJ2-3	CATSRDVGESSTDTQYF	TGTGCCACCAGCAGAGATGTGGGCGAATCTAGCACAGATACGCAGTATTTT
.	TRBV15	.	TRBJ2-3	CATSRPRHKSTDTQYF	TGTGCCACCAGCAGACCCAGACATAAGAGCACAGATACGCAGTATTTT
few	TRBV11-2	.	TRBJ2-3	CASSLDGLLMADTQYF	TGTGCCAGCAGCTTAGACGGACTGTTGATGGCAGATACGCAGTATTTT
once	TRBV5-1	.	TRBJ1-1	CASSLRSRGMNTEAFF	TGCGCCAGCAGCTTGCGCTCCCGGGGCATGAACACTGAAGCTTTCTTT
.	TRBV6-2/TRBV6-3	.	TRBJ1-1	CASSYWVRGRTEAFF	TGTGCCAGCAGTTATTGGGTGAGGGGGAGAACTGAAGCTTTCTTT
.	TRBV7-2	.	TRBJ1-1	CASSLPRQPLETEAFF	TGTGCCAGCAGCTTACCGCGACAGCCTCTAGAAACTGAAGCTTTCTTT
.	TRBV7-6	.	TRBJ1-5	CASSLRNGGYNQPQHF	TGTGCCAGCAGCTTAAGAAACGGGGGTTACAATCAGCCCCAGCATTTT
.	TRBV28	.	TRBJ1-1	CASTRSLMNTEAFF	TGTGCCAGCACCCGTTCACTCATGAACACTGAAGCTTTCTTT
few	TRBV10-1	.	TRBJ2-1	CASSESSGPHEQFF	TGCGCCAGCAGTGAGTCGAGCGGGCCCCATGAGCAGTTCTTC
.	TRBV11-2	TRBD2	TRBJ2-1	CASSFRTSGVYNEQFF	TGTGCCAGCAGCTTCCGGACTAGCGGGGTCTACAATGAGCAGTTCTTC
.	TRBV19	TRBD1	TRBJ1-1	CASSMASRGRDRVMNTEAFF	TGTGCCAGTAGTATGGCCTCAAGGGGCCGGGACAGGGTCATGAACACTGAAGCTTTCTTT
.	TRBV9	.	TRBJ1-1	CASSVGSMNTEAFF	TGTGCCAGCAGCGTAGGCAGTATGAACACTGAAGCTTTCTTT
.	TRBV2	.	TRBJ1-1	CASRPGTNTEAFF	TGTGCCAGCAGACCCGGGACTAACACTGAAGCTTTCTTT
few	TRBV19	TRBD2	TRBJ2-5	CASSMGTSPETQYF	TGTGCCAGTAGTATGGGGACTAGCCCTGAGACCCAGTACTTC
few	TRBV5-8	.	TRBJ2-3	CASSLGGATDTQYF	TGTGCCAGCAGCTTGGGTGGGGCCACAGATACGCAGTATTTT
.	TRBV30	TRBD2	TRBJ2-2	CAWSVASGNTGELFF	TGTGCCTGGAGTGTGGCTAGCGGGAACACCGGGGAGCTGTTTTTT
.	TRBV10-3	TRBD2	TRBJ2-7	CASRGGLAGVGYEQYF	TGTGCCTCCAGGGGGGGACTAGCGGGAGTTGGGTACGAGCAGTACTTC
.	TRBV27	TRBD2	TRBJ2-3	CASSGLAGEKYF	TGTGCCAGCTCGGGACTAGCGGGAGAGAAGTATTTT
.	TRBV27	TRBD2	TRBJ2-1	CASAALSGRDNNEQFF	TGTGCCAGCGCAGCCTTAAGCGGGAGGGACAACAATGAGCAGTTCTTC
.	TRBV9	.	TRBJ2-5	CASSPQLQRSQETQYF	TGTGCCAGCAGCCCCCAGCTGCAGAGGTCCCAAGAGACCCAGTACTTC
.	TRBV5-1	TRBD1	TRBJ1-1	CASSSANRGREAFF	TGCGCCAGCAGCTCGGCAAACAGGGGGCGGGAAGCTTTCTTT
once	TRBV29-1	.	TRBJ1-2	CSVERRGGYTF	TGCAGCGTTGAAAGGCGGGGTGGCTACACCTTC
.	TRBV25-1	TRBD2	TRBJ2-3	CASSDSSGTSTDTQYF	TGTGCCAGCAGTGATAGTAGCGGGACAAGCACAGATACGCAGTATTTT
.	TRBV7-9	.	TRBJ1-5	CASSDSNQPQHF	TGTGCCAGCAGTGACAGCAATCAGCCCCAGCATTTT
.	TRBV5-4	.	TRBJ1-2	CASSLSGGGYGYTF	TGTGCCAGCAGCTTGTCTGGGGGCGGCTATGGCTACACCTTC
.	TRBV3-1/TRBV3-2	TRBD1	TRBJ2-1	CASSGRPGTGEYNEQFF	TGTGCCAGCAGCGGACGTCCCGGGACAGGGGAATACAATGAGCAGTTCTTC
.	TRBV4-1	.	TRBJ1-2	CASSQGVGALNYGYTF	TGCGCCAGCAGCCAAGGGGTTGGGGCGCTGAACTATGGCTACACCTTC
.	TRBV2	TRBD1	TRBJ1-4	CASSGGQGGEKLFF	TGTGCCAGCAGTGGCGGACAGGGAGGTGAAAAACTGTTTTTT
.	TRBV6-2/TRBV6-3	.	TRBJ1-2	CASSWLYGYTF	TGTGCCAGCAGTTGGCTATATGGCTACACCTTC
.	TRBV6-1	TRBD2	TRBJ2-3	CASSEWLAGGDTQYF	TGTGCCAGCAGTGAATGGCTAGCGGGAGGAGATACGCAGTATTTT
.	TRBV24-1	.	TRBJ2-3	CATSDSGRTDTQYF	TGTGCCACCAGTGATTCAGGACGCACAGATACGCAGTATTTT
.	TRBV6-5	.	TRBJ1-4	CASGIMIGVEKLFF	TGTGCCAGCGGCATCATGATCGGGGTTGAAAAACTGTTTTTT
.	TRBV12-3/TRBV12-4	.	TRBJ1-5	CASSLAQEQPQHF	TGTGCCAGCAGTTTAGCACAGGAACAGCCCCAGCATTTT
.	TRBV12-3/TRBV12-4	TRBD1	TRBJ2-3	CASRGQGTDTQYF	TGTGCCAGCAGAGGACAGGGTACAGATACGCAGTATTTT
.	TRBV4-1	TRBD1	TRBJ1-1	CASSQPQGHEAFF	TGCGCCAGCAGCCAGCCACAGGGGCATGAAGCTTTCTTT
.	TRBV19	.	TRBJ2-6	CASTLGSGANVLTF	TGTGCCAGTACGTTAGGGTCCGGGGCCAACGTCCTGACTTTC
.	TRBV27	.	TRBJ1-2	CASSLKGERSYGYTF	TGTGCCAGCAGTTTAAAGGGGGAACGCTCCTATGGCTACACCTTC
.	TRBV19	.	TRBJ2-6	CASSSQVGANVLTF	TGTGCCAGTAGTAGTCAGGTTGGGGCCAACGTCCTGACTTTC
.	TRBV11-2	TRBD1	TRBJ2-5	CASSLADRDLETQYF	TGTGCCAGCAGCTTAGCGGACAGGGACTTAGAGACCCAGTACTTC
once	TRBV30	.	TRBJ1-1	CACGGGRTDDTEAFF	TGTGCCTGTGGCGGGGGTAGGACAGATGACACTGAAGCTTTCTTT
.	TRBV5-8	TRBD2	TRBJ2-1	CASSSPKREPYNEQFF	TGTGCCAGCAGCTCACCGAAGCGGGAGCCCTACAATGAGCAGTTCTTC
.	TRBV5-6	.	TRBJ1-5	CASSLTGFNQPQHF	TGTGCCAGCAGCTTGACAGGATTTAATCAGCCCCAGCATTTT
.	TRBV5-1	.	TRBJ1-1	CASSSTGNTEAFF	TGCGCCAGCAGCTCGACAGGGAACACTGAAGCTTTCTTT
.	TRBV2	.	TRBJ2-1	CASSGESGYNEQFF	TGTGCCAGCAGTGGGGAGAGCGGATACAATGAGCAGTTCTTC
.	TRBV18	TRBD2	TRBJ2-1	CASSPITSDNEQFF	TGTGCCAGCTCACCTATCACTAGCGACAATGAGCAGTTCTTC
.	TRBV5-1	.	TRBJ2-3	CASSPGRLNTQYF	TGCGCCAGCAGCCCTGGGAGGTTGAATACGCAGTATTTT
.	TRBV10-3	TRBD1	TRBJ1-1	CAISSRSGQLNTEAFF	TGTGCCATCAGTTCTCGTTCGGGACAGTTGAACACTGAAGCTTTCTTT
.	TRBV6-5	TRBD1	TRBJ1-2	CASKARDRDGYTF	TGTGCCAGCAAGGCCCGGGACAGGGATGGCTACACCTTC
.	TRBV18	.	TRBJ2-7	CASSPPKPPYEQYF	TGTGCCAGCTCACCACCGAAGCCGCCCTACGAGCAGTACTTC
.	TRBV7-9	TRBD1	TRBJ1-4	CASSAHTGTGEYEKLFF	TGTGCCAGCAGCGCACACACCGGGACAGGAGAGTATGAAAAACTGTTTTTT
.	TRBV5-1	TRBD1	TRBJ1-2	CASGKKTGASNYGYTF	TGCGCCAGCGGGAAAAAAACAGGGGCGTCTAACTATGGCTACACCTTC
few	TRBV10-3	.	TRBJ2-7	CAISEAIQVTYEQYF	TGTGCCATCAGTGAAGCCATTCAGGTGACCTACGAGCAGTACTTC
.	TRBV4-1	.	TRBJ2-1	CASSQDGSVNSYNEQFF	TGCGCCAGCAGCCAAGACGGCTCGGTAAACTCCTACAATGAGCAGTTCTTC
.	TRBV19	.	TRBJ1-5	CASSRTAYSNQPQHF	TGTGCCAGTAGTCGGACGGCTTATAGCAATCAGCCCCAGCATTTT
.	TRBV12-3/TRBV12-4	.	TRBJ1-1	CASSFAGYTEAFF	TGTGCCAGCAGTTTCGCAGGGTACACTGAAGCTTTCTTT
.	TRBV5-4	TRBD1	TRBJ1-6	CASSPGRGQNNSPLHF	TGTGCCAGCAGCCCGGGGAGGGGGCAGAATAATTCACCCCTCCACTTT
.	TRBV5-8	.	TRBJ1-2	CASSLIGVLNYGYTF	TGTGCCAGCAGCTTGATAGGAGTCCTTAACTATGGCTACACCTTC
.	TRBV20-1	TRBD1	TRBJ1-2	CSASVGTGLTNYGYTF	TGCAGTGCTAGTGTGGGGACAGGCCTCACTAACTATGGCTACACCTTC